This T cell receptor (beta chain) comes out of a study of blood T cell repertoires in COVID-19. Turning to the study itself: Before being deemed recovered, Cohort 3 donors had two negative PCRs, clearance, or symptom resolution. The samples span acute and convalescent COVID-19 from the United States, Italy and Spain. Sample material is recorded as cDNA or gDNA derived from T cells, B-cell-depleted T cells, or PBMCs.

V was cut by 2 bases and J by 0 bases, with 8 bases left in between. Germline V gene sequence: CDR1 SGHTA, CDR2 FQGNSA. The CDR3 covers 15 residues. Repertoires were generated with immunoSEQ multiplex PCR, while TCRdb's copy carries only in-frame clones and drops some. The sample includes under 200,000 clones, about 86% of them seen just once. Cohort placement rested on clinical history that participants reported themselves. The source is a woman aged 40 to 55 in a cohort exposed to, infected with or recovered from COVID-19 (not recorded which). Input material: PBMCs or T cells enriched from blood (not recorded which). J is TRBJ2-1 and V is TRBV7-2; D is ambiguous. The CDR3 sequence: CASSLTLSSYNEQFF. The CDR3, as DNA: TGTGCCAGCAGCTTAACTCTATCCTCCTACAATGAGCAGTTCTTC.